These 2 T cell receptor beta chains originate from one sample sequenced in a study of cytomegalovirus exposure and HLA in healthy donors. The data were produced by immunoSEQ multiplex PCR, yet TCRdb's version contains in-frame clones alone and is incomplete. The table records roughly 300,000 clones, roughly 88% of them present only once. Sequenced sample: PBMCs. The receptors derive from a woman between 18 and 29 years old in good health and CMV-seronegative.

V is TRBV2 and J is TRBJ2-3; a possible D gene is TRBD2 (5 bases). Trimming cost V 7 bases and J 1 base, with 12 bases left between them. The germline V gene encodes CDR1 SNHLY and CDR2 FYNNEI. CDR3 length: 14 residues. CDR3 amino acids: CASTEGFGTDTQYF. The CDR3 DNA reads TGTGCCAGCACTGAGGGCTTCGGCACAGATACGCAGTATTTT.

The gene calls are TRBV11-2 and TRBJ2-7, with TRBD2 matching over 14 bases. This CDR3 spans 19 amino acids. Germline CDR1 and CDR2: SGHAT and FQNNGV. V gave up 0 bases and J gave up 6 bases; unmatched junction bases: 13. The DNA for the CDR3 is TGTGCCAGCAGCTTAGACGGGACTAGCGGGAGTCTCTTGAGGGCCGAGCAGTACTTC. This codes for CASSLDGTSGSLLRAEQYF.